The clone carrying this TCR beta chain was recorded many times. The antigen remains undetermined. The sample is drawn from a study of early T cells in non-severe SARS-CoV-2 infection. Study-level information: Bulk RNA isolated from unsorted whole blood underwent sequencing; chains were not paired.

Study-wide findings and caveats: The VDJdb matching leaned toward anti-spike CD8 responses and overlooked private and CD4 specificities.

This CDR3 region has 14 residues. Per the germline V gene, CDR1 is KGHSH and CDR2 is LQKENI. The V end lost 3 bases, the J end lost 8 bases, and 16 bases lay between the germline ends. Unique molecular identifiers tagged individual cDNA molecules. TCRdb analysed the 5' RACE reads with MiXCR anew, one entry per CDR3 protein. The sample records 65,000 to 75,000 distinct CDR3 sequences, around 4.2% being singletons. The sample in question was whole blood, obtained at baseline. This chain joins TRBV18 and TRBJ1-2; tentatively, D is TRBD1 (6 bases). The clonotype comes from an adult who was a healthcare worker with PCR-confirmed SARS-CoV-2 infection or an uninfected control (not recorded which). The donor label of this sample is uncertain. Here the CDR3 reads CASSPLGTPLGYTF. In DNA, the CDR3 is TGTGCCAGCTCACCCCTCGGGACACCCTTAGGCTACACCTTC.